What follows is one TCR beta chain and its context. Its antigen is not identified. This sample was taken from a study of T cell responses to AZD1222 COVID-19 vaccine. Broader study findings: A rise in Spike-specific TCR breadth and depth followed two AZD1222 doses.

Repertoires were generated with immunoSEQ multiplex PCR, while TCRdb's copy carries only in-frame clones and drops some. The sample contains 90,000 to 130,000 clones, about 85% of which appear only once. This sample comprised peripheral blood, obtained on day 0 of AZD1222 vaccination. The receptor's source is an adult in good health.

The DNA of the CDR3 is TGTGCCAGCAGCTTAGCTCAAGGGGGATACGGCTACACCTTC. It translates to CASSLAQGGYGYTF. The chain has TRBV7-2 and TRBJ1-2, with a possible D match to TRBD1 (6 bases). The CDR3 has 14 residues. CDR1 and CDR2 (germline): SGHTA, FQGNSA. V was clipped by 0 bases and J by 8 bases, with 13 bases between them.